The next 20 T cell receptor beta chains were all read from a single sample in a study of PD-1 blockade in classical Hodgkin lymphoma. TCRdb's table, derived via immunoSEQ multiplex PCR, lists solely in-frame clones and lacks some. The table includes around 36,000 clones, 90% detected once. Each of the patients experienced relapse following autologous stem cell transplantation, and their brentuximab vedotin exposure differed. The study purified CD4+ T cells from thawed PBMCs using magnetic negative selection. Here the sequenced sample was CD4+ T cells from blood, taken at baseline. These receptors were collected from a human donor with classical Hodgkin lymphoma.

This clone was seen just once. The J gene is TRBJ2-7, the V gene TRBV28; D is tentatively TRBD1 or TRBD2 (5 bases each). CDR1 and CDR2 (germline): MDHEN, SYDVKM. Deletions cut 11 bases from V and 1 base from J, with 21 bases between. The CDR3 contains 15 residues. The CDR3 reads CAVPFGARGSYEQYF. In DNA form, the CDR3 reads TGTGCCGTCCCCTTCGGGGCACGTGGATCCTACGAGCAGTACTTC.

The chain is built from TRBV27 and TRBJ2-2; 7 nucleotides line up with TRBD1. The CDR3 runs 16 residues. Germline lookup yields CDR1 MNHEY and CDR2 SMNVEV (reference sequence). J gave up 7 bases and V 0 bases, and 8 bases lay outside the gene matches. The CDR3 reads CASSLSPDRAVGELFF. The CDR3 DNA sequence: TGTGCCAGCAGTTTATCCCCTGACAGGGCGGTCGGGGAGCTGTTTTTT.

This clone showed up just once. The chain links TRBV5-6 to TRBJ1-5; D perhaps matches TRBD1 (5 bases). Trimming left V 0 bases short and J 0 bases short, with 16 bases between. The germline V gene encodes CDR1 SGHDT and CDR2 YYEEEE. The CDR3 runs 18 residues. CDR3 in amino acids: CASSLAGADRYSNQPQHF. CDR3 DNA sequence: TGTGCCAGCAGCTTGGCCGGGGCGGACCGTTATAGCAATCAGCCCCAGCATTTT.

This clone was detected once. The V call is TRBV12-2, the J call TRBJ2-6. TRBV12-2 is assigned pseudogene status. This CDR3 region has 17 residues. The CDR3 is CASRLGGRIAGANVLTF. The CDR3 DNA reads TGTGCAAGTCGCTTAGGGGGAAGGATCGCTGGGGCCAACGTCCTGACTTTC.

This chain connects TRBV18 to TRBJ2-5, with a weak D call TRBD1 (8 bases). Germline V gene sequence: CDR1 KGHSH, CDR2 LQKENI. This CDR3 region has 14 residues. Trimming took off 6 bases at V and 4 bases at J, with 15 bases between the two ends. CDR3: CASSRYRGGETQYF. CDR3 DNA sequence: TGTGCCAGCTCGCGATACAGGGGGGGAGAGACCCAGTACTTC. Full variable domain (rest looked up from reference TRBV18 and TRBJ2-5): NAGVMQNPRHLVRRRGQEARLRCSPMKGHSHVYWYRQLPEEGLKFMVYLQKENIIDESGMPKERFSAEFPKEGPSILRIQQVVRGDSAAYFCASSRYRGGETQYFGPGTRLLVL.

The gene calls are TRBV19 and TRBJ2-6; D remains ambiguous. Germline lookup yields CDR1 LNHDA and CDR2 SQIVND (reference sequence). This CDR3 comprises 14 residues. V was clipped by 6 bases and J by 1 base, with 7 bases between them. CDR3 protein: CASSQRSGANVLTF. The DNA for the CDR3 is TGTGCCAGTAGCCAGAGGTCTGGGGCCAACGTCCTGACTTTC.

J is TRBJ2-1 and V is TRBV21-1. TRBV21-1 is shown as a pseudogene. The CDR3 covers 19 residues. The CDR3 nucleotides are TGTGCCAGCAGCAAAGGGGGGTGGAGCTACCCTGTTAGCTACAATGAGCAGTTCTTC. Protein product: CASSKGGWSYPVSYNEQFF.

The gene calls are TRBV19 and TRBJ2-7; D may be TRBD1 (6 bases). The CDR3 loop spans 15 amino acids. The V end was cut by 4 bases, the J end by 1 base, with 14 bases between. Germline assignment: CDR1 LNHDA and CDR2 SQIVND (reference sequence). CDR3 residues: CASSTMTGISYEQYF. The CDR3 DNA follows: TGTGCCAGTAGTACCATGACAGGAATATCCTACGAGCAGTACTTC.

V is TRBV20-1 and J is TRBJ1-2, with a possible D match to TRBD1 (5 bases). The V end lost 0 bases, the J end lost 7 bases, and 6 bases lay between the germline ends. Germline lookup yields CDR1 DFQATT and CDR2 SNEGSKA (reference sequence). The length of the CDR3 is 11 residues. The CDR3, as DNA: TGCAGTGCTAGAGAGGGGGGTGGCTACACCTTC. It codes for CSAREGGGYTF.

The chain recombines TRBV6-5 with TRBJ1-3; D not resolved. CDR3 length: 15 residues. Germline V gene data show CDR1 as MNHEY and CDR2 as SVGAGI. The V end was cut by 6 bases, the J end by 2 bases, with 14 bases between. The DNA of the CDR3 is TGTGCCAGCAGGGCTAGCGGGGAGGCTGGAAACACCATATATTTT. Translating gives CASRASGEAGNTIYF.

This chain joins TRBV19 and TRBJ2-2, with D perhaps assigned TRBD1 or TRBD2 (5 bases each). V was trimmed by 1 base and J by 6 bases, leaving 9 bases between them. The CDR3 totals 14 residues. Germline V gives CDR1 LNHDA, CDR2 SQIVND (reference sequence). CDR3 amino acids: CASSIGGKSGELFF. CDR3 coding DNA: TGTGCCAGTAGTATAGGGGGGAAATCCGGGGAGCTGTTTTTT.

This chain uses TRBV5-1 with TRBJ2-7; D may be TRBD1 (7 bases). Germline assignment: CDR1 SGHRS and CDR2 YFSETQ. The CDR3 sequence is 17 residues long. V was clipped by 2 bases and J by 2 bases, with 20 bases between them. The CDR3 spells CASSFRGLGGLPYEQYF. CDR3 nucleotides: TGCGCCAGCAGCTTTAGGGGGCTGGGGGGATTGCCCTACGAGCAGTACTTC.

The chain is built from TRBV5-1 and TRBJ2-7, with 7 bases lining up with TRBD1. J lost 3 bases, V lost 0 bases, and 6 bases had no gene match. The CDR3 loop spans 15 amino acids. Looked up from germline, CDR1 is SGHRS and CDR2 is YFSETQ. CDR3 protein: CASSLGQGSVYEQYF. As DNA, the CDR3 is TGCGCCAGCAGCTTGGGACAGGGATCGGTCTACGAGCAGTACTTC. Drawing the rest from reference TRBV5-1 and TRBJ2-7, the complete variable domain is KAGVTQTPRYLIKTRGQQVTLSCSPISGHRSVSWYQQTPGQGLQFLFEYFSETQRNKGNFPGRFSGRQFSNSRSEMNVSTLELGDSALYLCASSLGQGSVYEQYFGPGTRLTVT.

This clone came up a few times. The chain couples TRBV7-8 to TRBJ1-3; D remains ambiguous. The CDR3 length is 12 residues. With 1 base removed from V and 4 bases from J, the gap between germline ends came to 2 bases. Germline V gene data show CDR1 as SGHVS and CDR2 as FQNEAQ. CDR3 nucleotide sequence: TGTGCCAGCAGCTTAGGGGGAAACACCATATATTTT. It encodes CASSLGGNTIYF. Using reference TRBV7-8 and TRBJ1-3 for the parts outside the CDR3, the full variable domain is GAGVSQSPRYKVAKRGQDVALRCDPISGHVSLFWYQQALGQGPEFLTYFQNEAQLDKSGLPSDRFFAERPEGSVSTLKIQRTQQEDSAVYLCASSLGGNTIYFGEGSWLTVV.

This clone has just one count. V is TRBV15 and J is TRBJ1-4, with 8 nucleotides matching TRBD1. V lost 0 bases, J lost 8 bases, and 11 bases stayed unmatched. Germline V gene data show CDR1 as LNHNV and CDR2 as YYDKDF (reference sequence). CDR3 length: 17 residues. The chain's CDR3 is CATSREVRDRWGEKLFF. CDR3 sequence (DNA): TGTGCCACCAGCAGAGAGGTTCGGGACAGGTGGGGCGAAAAACTGTTTTTT. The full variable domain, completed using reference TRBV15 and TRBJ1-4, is DAMVIQNPRYQVTQFGKPVTLSCSQTLNHNVMYWYQQKSSQAPKLLFHYYDKDFNNEADTPDNFQSRRPNTSFCFLDIRSPGLGDTAMYLCATSREVRDRWGEKLFFGSGTQLSVL.

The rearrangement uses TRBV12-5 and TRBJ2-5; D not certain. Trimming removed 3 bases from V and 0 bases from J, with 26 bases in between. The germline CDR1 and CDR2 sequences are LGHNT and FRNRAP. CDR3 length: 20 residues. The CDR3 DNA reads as TGTGCTAGTGGTTTTTCCCCCCTCCTTCACAGCAGGACGTACCAAGAGACCCAGTACTTC. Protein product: CASGFSPLLHSRTYQETQYF.

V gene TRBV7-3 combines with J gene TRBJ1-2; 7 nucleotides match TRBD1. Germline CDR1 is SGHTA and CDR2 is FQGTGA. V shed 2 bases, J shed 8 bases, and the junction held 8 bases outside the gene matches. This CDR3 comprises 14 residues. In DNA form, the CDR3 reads TGTGCCAGCAGCTTAGGCGACAGGGTACGAGGCTACACCTTC. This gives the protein CASSLGDRVRGYTF. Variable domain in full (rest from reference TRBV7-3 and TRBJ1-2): GAGVSQTPSNKVTEKGKYVELRCDPISGHTALYWYRQSLGQGPEFLIYFQGTGAADDSGLPNDRFFAVRPEGSVSTLKIQRTERGDSAVYLCASSLGDRVRGYTFGSGTRLTVV.

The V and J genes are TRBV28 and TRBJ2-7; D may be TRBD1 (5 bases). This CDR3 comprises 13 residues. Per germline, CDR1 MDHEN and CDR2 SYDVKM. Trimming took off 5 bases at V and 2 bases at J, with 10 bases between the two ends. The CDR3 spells CASSMTATYEQYF. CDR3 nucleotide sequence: TGTGCCAGCAGTATGACAGCTACCTACGAGCAGTACTTC.

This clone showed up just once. CDR3 sequence: CAWSVRREQYF. The CDR3 DNA sequence: TGTGCCTGGAGTGTAAGGCGCGAGCAGTACTTC. The chain joins TRBV30 to TRBJ2-7; D uncertain. V was clipped by 0 bases and J by 6 bases, with 6 bases between them. The length of the CDR3 is 11 residues. Germline CDR1 reads GTSNPN; CDR2 reads SVGIG (reference sequence).

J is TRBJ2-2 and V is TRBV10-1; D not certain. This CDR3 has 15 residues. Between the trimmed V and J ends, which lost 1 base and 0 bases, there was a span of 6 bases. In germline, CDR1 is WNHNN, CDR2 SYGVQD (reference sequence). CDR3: CASSELEPNTGELFF. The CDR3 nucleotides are TGCGCCAGCAGTGAGTTAGAACCGAACACCGGGGAGCTGTTTTTT.